A single sample is the source of the 22 T cell receptor beta chains below, sequenced in a study of cytomegalovirus exposure and HLA in healthy donors. PCR involved 60 Vbeta and 13 Jbeta primers. Assay used: immunoSEQ multiplex PCR; TCRdb lists only in-frame clones, some missing. The table includes roughly 190,000 clones, over 65% detected once. The sequencing sample was made of PBMCs. These receptors originate from a woman in her thirties in good health and CMV-seronegative.

The chain recombines TRBV18 with TRBJ2-7; 8 nucleotides match TRBD1. The germline CDR1 and CDR2 sequences are KGHSH and LQKENI. This CDR3 spans 15 amino acids. Unmatched junction bases numbered 4, after V lost 2 bases and J lost 1 base. The CDR3 DNA sequence: TGTGCCAGCTCACCAAACGGACAGGGATCCTACGAGCAGTACTTC. It translates to CASSPNGQGSYEQYF.

This sequence joins TRBV27 and TRBJ2-7; tentatively, D is TRBD2 (6 bases). Per germline, CDR1 MNHEY and CDR2 SMNVEV (reference sequence). This CDR3 is 14 amino acids long. The V end was cut by 6 bases, the J end by 0 bases, with 12 bases between. The CDR3 region is CASSDGDSSYEQYF. For the CDR3, the DNA is TGTGCCAGCAGCGACGGGGACTCCTCCTACGAGCAGTACTTC.

Here the CDR3 reads CASSPLEFNTGELFF. For the CDR3, the DNA is TGTGCCAGCAGCCCTTTAGAGTTTAACACCGGGGAGCTGTTTTTT. The chain combines TRBV5-6 with TRBJ2-2; D is unclear. The V and J ends lost 4 bases and 2 bases respectively, with 12 bases between them. Germline CDR1 and CDR2: SGHDT and YYEEEE. This CDR3 comprises 15 residues. The variable domain in full, with the rest retrieved from reference TRBV5-6 and TRBJ2-2, is DAGVTQSPTHLIKTRGQQVTLRCSPKSGHDTVSWYQQALGQGPQFIFQYYEEEERQRGNFPDRFSGHQFPNYSSELNVNALLLGDSALYLCASSPLEFNTGELFFGEGSRLTVL.

The CDR3 coding sequence is TGTGCCAGCAGCCAAGGGGCTACTAGCGGGAGGCCCCGGACCGGGGAGCTGTTTTTT. It yields the protein CASSQGATSGRPRTGELFF. The rearrangement uses TRBV4-2 and TRBJ2-2, with 12 bases lining up with TRBD2. Germline trimming cut 1 base from V and 5 bases from J; bases unmatched to any gene: 11. Germline V gene lookup returns CDR1 LGHNA and CDR2 YNFKEQ. CDR3 length: 19 residues.

The chain carries TRBV6-4 and TRBJ2-3; 9 bases are shared with TRBD1. V trimming: 6 bases; J trimming: 1 base; junction bases outside the gene matches: 8. The CDR3 totals 16 residues. In germline, CDR1 is MRHNA, CDR2 SNTAGT. This chain's CDR3 is CASSPQGAGGTDTQYF. In DNA, the CDR3 is TGTGCCAGCAGCCCACAGGGGGCAGGCGGCACAGATACGCAGTATTTT.

This clone turned up a few times. The chain has TRBV7-6 and TRBJ2-2; 8 nucleotides match TRBD1. Trimming removed 5 bases from V and 8 bases from J; junction bases left unmatched: 10. The CDR3 runs 15 residues. Germline-derived CDR1 and CDR2 are SGHVS and FNYEAQ. The CDR3 bases are TGTGCCAGCAGCCCGCGGACAGGGAGTTTAGGGGAGCTGTTTTTT. Its protein product is CASSPRTGSLGELFF.

This clone was detected once. V and J are TRBV2 and TRBJ1-2; D possibly corresponds to TRBD1 (5 bases). The CDR3 loop spans 16 amino acids. Between the trimmed V and J ends, which lost 5 bases and 0 bases, there was a span of 16 bases. CDR1 and CDR2 (germline): SNHLY, FYNNEI. As DNA, the CDR3 is TGTGCCAGCAGTTGGGGTAGGGGCCTATCTAACTATGGCTACACCTTC. The encoded protein is CASSWGRGLSNYGYTF.

The V and J genes are TRBV27 and TRBJ2-7; TRBD2 is a possible D gene (5 bases). Germline CDR1 is MNHEY and CDR2 is SMNVEV (reference sequence). V gave up 6 bases and J gave up 0 bases, with 15 bases separating them. CDR3 length equals 15 residues. For the CDR3, the DNA is TGTGCCAGCAGCCTAACCAGAGGGAGCTCCTACGAGCAGTACTTC. Translated, it gives CASSLTRGSSYEQYF.

The chain employs TRBV11-3 and TRBJ2-1, with D possibly being TRBD2 (6 bases). The germline gives CDR1 SGHNT, CDR2 YENEEA. The V end lost 3 bases, the J end lost 0 bases, and 9 bases lay between the germline ends. CDR3 size: 15 residues. In DNA, the CDR3 is TGTGCCAGCAGCTTTAGCGGTGACTCCTACAATGAGCAGTTCTTC. Translated: CASSFSGDSYNEQFF.

The V call is TRBV4-1, the J call TRBJ2-7; 12 positions match TRBD2. The germline V gene encodes CDR1 MGHRA and CDR2 YSYEKL. The CDR3 spans 17 residues. V was pared by 0 bases and J by 1 base, with 4 bases of the junction left unmatched. CDR3 loop: CASSQERTSGASYEQYF. DNA of the CDR3: TGCGCCAGCAGCCAAGAGCGGACTAGCGGGGCTTCCTACGAGCAGTACTTC.

The rearrangement uses TRBV21-1 and TRBJ1-3. TRBV21-1 is recorded as a pseudogene. This CDR3 spans 17 amino acids. This CDR3 is CASSKDGGFPPGNTIYF. The CDR3 nucleotides are TGTGCCAGCAGCAAAGACGGGGGTTTCCCTCCCGGAAACACCATATATTTT.

This chain joins TRBV19 and TRBJ1-4, with 8 bases fitting TRBD1. V was clipped by 10 bases and J by 7 bases; unmatched bases: 14. The germline V gene has CDR1 LNHDA and CDR2 SQIVND (reference sequence). This CDR3 is 15 amino acids long. The CDR3 nucleotides read TGTGCCACCGGAAGGGGCAGGGGGCCTAGTGAAAAACTGTTTTTT. The encoded protein is CATGRGRGPSEKLFF.

This clone was picked up a small number of times. CDR3: CASEEGQGFQPQHF. CDR3 nucleotide sequence: TGTGCTAGTGAAGAGGGACAGGGGTTTCAGCCCCAGCATTTT. V is TRBV12-5 and J is TRBJ1-5; 10 bases map to TRBD1. CDR3 length: 14 residues. V was clipped by 7 bases and J by 6 bases; unmatched bases: 6. The germline V gene encodes CDR1 LGHNT and CDR2 FRNRAP.

The J gene is TRBJ1-1, the V gene TRBV5-4, with a possible D match to TRBD1 (5 bases). The V end was cut by 3 bases, the J end by 6 bases, with 15 bases between. CDR1 and CDR2 (germline): SGHNT, YYREEE (reference sequence). This CDR3 contains 14 residues. The CDR3 loop reads CASSSRMGGPEAFF. CDR3 coding DNA: TGTGCCAGCAGCTCCCGGATGGGGGGTCCTGAAGCTTTCTTT.

The V and J genes are TRBV9 and TRBJ2-1; 12 nucleotides line up with TRBD2. In germline, CDR1 is SGDLS, CDR2 YYNGEE. The CDR3 totals 16 residues. V trimming: 3 bases; J trimming: 4 bases; junction bases outside the gene matches: 5. CDR3 DNA: TGTGCCAGCAGCGACCAGGGACTAGCGGGTTACAATGAGCAGTTCTTC. Amino acid sequence: CASSDQGLAGYNEQFF.

In the case of this clone: Distinct nucleotide sequences in the sample also encode this CDR3. CDR3 sequence (DNA): TGCGCCAGCAGCTTGGCGGGAGGCACAGATACGCAGTATTTT. This translates into CASSLAGGTDTQYF. This chain joins TRBV5-1 and TRBJ2-3; TRBD2 might be the D (6 bases). CDR3 length equals 14 residues. V was trimmed by 0 bases and J by 1 base, leaving 6 bases between them. Germline V lookup: CDR1 SGHRS, CDR2 YFSETQ.

V gene TRBV6-1 combines with J gene TRBJ2-7; TRBD2 aligns across 10 bases. The junction had 17 bases not matched to a gene; V was cut back by 3 bases and J by 3 bases. CDR1 is MNHNS and CDR2 is SASEGT in the germline V gene. The CDR3 spans 19 residues. CDR3 amino acids: CASSERRGLLSGGFYEQYF. The CDR3 DNA reads TGTGCCAGCAGTGAGCGAAGGGGGTTGCTTAGCGGGGGGTTCTACGAGCAGTACTTC.

Comments on this clone: Relative to the germline gene, one junction end is altered; a read error may explain this. This chain links TRBV29-1 with TRBJ1-1, with 9 bases lining up with TRBD1. Germline CDR1 is SQVTM and CDR2 is ANQGSEA. CDR3 length equals 13 residues. The CDR3, as DNA: TGCAGCGCTGAACTGGACAGGGGCACTGAAGCTTTCTTT. It specifies CSAELDRGTEAFF.

As DNA, the CDR3 is TGTGCCAGCAGTCTACAGGGGGCTGGCAATCAGCCCCAGCATTTT. Protein product: CASSLQGAGNQPQHF. This chain connects TRBV2 to TRBJ1-5; 9 nucleotides line up with TRBD1. Germline assignment: CDR1 SNHLY and CDR2 FYNNEI. Trimming cost V 5 bases and J 2 bases; bases outside gene matches: 4. The CDR3 length is 15 residues.

The genes are TRBV23-1 and TRBJ1-1; D is perhaps TRBD1 (6 bases). TRBV23-1 is designated an ORF whose function remains uncertain. CDR3 length equals 15 residues. V gave up 8 bases and J gave up 4 bases, with 20 bases separating them. CDR3 nucleotides: TGCGCCAGCGGCACCTGGGACATGGGAAGCACTGAAGCTTTCTTT. It is translated as CASGTWDMGSTEAFF.

The chain uses TRBV6-1 and TRBJ1-5; D not certain. The length of the CDR3 is 17 residues. Per the germline V gene, CDR1 is MNHNS and CDR2 is SASEGT. With 3 bases removed from V and 0 bases from J, the gap between germline ends came to 15 bases. CDR3 DNA sequence: TGTGCCAGCAGTGATCGGGGATTCGCGGGTAGCAATCAGCCCCAGCATTTT. This sequence encodes CASSDRGFAGSNQPQHF.

The DNA of the CDR3 is TGTGCCAGCAGCTCGGGACAGGGCGGGTACACTGAAGCTTTCTTT. It encodes CASSSGQGGYTEAFF. The chain employs TRBV7-6 and TRBJ1-1; the match to TRBD1 covers 9 bases. With V trimmed by 4 bases and J by 3 bases, 6 bases remained unmatched. Germline values: CDR1 SGHVS, CDR2 FNYEAQ. The CDR3 spans 15 residues.